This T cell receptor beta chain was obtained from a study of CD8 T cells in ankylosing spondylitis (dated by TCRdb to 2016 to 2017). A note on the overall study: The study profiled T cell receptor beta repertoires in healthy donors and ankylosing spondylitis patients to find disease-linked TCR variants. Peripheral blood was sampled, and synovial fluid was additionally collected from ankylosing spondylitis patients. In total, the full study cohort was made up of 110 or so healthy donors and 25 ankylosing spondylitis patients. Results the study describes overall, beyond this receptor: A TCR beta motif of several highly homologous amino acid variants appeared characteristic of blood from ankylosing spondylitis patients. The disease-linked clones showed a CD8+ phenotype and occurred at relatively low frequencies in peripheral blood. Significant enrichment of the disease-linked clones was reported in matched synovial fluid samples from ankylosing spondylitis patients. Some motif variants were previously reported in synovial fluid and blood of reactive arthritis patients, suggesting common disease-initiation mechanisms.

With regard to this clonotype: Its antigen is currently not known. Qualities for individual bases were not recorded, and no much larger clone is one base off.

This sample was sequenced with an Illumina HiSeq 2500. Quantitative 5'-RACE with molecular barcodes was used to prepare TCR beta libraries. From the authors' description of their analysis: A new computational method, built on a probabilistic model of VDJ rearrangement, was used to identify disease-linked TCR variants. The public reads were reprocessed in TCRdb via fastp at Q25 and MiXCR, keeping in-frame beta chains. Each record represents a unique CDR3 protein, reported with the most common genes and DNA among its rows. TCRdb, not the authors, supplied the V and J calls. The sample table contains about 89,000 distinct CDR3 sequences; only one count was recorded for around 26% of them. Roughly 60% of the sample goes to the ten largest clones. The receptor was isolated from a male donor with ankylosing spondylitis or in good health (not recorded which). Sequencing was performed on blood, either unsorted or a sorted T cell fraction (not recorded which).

In nucleotides, the sequence is TGTGCCAGCAGCTTAGGATTCGAAGCTTTCTTT. Translation gives CASSLGFEAFF. This receptor chain uses TRBV11-1 and TRBJ1-1; the D gene cannot be resolved reliably. Measured from the cysteine to the phenylalanine, the CDR3 is 11 residues long. Solely the CDR3 DNA is kept, with 33 bases framed from the first base. Trimming takes 1 base from V and 8 bases from J, and the germline ends sit 5 bases apart. For CDR1 and CDR2, the germline V gene (reference sequence) lists SGHAT and FQDESV.